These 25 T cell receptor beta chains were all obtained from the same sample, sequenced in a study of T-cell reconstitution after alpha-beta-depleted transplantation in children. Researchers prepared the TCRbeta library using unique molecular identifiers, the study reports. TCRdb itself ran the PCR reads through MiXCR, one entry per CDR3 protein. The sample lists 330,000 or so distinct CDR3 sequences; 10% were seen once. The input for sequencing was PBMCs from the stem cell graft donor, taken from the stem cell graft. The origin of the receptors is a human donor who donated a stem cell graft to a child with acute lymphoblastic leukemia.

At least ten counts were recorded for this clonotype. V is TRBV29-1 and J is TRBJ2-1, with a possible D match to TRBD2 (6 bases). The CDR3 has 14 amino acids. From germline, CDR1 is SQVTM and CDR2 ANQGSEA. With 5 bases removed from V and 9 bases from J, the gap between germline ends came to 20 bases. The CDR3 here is CSVRLGPQAGEQFF. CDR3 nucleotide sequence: TGCAGCGTTCGTTTAGGGCCTCAAGCGGGTGAGCAGTTCTTC.

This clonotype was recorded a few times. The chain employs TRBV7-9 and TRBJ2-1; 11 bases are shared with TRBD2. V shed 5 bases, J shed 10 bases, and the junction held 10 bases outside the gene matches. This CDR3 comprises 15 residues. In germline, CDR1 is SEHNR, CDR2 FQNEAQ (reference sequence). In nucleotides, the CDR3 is TGTGCCAGCAGCCCAGCGGCTAGCGGGAGGCGGGAGCAGTTCTTC. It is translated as CASSPAASGRREQFF.

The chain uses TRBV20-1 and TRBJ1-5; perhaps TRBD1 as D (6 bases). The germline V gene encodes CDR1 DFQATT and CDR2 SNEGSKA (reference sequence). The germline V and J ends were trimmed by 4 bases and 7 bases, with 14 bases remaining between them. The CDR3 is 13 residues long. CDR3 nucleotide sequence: TGCAGTGCTATTGAGGGGGGATTACAGCCCCAGCATTTT. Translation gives CSAIEGGLQPQHF.

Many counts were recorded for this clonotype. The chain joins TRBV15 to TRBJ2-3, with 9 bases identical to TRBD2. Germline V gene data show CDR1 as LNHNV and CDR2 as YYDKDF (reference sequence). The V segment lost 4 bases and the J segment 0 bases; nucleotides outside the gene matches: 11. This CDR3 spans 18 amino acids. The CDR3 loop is CATSTTRTSASSTDTQYF. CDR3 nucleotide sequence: TGTGCCACCAGCACCACCAGGACTAGCGCATCTAGCACAGATACGCAGTATTTT. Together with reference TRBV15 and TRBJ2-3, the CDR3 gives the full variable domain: DAMVIQNPRYQVTQFGKPVTLSCSQTLNHNVMYWYQQKSSQAPKLLFHYYDKDFNNEADTPDNFQSRRPNTSFCFLDIRSPGLGDTAMYLCATSTTRTSASSTDTQYFGPGTRLTVL.

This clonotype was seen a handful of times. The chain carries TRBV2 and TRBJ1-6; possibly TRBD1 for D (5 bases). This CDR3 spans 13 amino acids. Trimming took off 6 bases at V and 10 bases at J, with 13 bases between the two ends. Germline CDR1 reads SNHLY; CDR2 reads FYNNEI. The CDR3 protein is CASRGPGSSPLHF. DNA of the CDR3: TGTGCCAGCAGGGGCCCAGGGTCCTCACCCCTCCACTTT.

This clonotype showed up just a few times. CDR3 DNA: TGTGCCAGCCAGACTCGAAGGGAGGGCGGACTACGCAATGAGCAGTTCTTC. Protein product: CASQTRREGGLRNEQFF. V is TRBV11-2 and J is TRBJ2-1; 7 bases line up with TRBD2. This CDR3 region has 17 residues. V lost 8 bases to trimming and J lost 6 bases; unmatched junction nucleotides: 19. CDR1 SGHAT and CDR2 FQNNGV come from the germline V gene. The whole variable domain, filled in from reference TRBV11-2 and TRBJ2-1, reads EAGVAQSPRYKIIEKRQSVAFWCNPISGHATLYWYQQILGQGPKLLIQFQNNGVVDDSQLPKDRFSAERLKGVDSTLKIQPAKLEDSAVYLCASQTRREGGLRNEQFFGPGTRLTVL.

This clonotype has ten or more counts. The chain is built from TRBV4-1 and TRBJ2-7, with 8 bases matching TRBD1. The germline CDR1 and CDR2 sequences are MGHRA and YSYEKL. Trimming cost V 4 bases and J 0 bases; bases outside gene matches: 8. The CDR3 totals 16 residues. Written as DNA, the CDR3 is TGCGCCAGCAGCCCGAGGACAGGGACGAGCTCCTACGAGCAGTACTTC. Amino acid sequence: CASSPRTGTSSYEQYF.

The CDR3 DNA is TGTGCCAGCAGCGTAGTACCCAGCGGGAGGGCTGGGGCCAACGTCCTGACTTTC. It codes for CASSVVPSGRAGANVLTF. The gene calls are TRBV9 and TRBJ2-6; 10 bases agree with TRBD2. The CDR3 covers 18 residues. Germline CDR1 is SGDLS and CDR2 is YYNGEE. V shed 0 bases and J 2 bases; nucleotides not matched to a gene: 5.

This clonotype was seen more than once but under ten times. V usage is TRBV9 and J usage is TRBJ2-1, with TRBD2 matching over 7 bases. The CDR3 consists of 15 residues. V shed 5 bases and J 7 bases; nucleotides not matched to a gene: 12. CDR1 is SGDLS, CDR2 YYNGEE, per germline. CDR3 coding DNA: TGTGCCAGCAGTCAAGGAGCGGGAACGTCAAATGAGCAGTTCTTC. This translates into CASSQGAGTSNEQFF.

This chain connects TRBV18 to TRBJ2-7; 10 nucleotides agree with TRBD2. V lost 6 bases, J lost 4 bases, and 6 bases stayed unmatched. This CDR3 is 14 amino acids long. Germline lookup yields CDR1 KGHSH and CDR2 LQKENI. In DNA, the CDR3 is TGTGCCAGCTCCCCTAGCGGGAGTACGTACGAGCAGTACTTC. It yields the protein CASSPSGSTYEQYF.

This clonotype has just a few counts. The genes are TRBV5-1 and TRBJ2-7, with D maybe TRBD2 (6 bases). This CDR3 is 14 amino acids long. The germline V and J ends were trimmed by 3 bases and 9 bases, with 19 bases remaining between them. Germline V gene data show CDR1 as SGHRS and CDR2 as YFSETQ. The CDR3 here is CASSSGPGGNGQYF. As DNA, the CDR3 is TGCGCCAGCAGCTCGGGGCCTGGAGGGAATGGGCAGTACTTC.

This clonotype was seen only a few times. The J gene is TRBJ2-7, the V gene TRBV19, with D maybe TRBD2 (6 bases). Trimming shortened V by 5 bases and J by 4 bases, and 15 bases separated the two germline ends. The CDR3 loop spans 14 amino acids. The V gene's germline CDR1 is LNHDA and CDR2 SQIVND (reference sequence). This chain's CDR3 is CASSAGSISYEQYF. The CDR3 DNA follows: TGTGCCAGTAGTGCGGGATCAATTTCTTACGAGCAGTACTTC.

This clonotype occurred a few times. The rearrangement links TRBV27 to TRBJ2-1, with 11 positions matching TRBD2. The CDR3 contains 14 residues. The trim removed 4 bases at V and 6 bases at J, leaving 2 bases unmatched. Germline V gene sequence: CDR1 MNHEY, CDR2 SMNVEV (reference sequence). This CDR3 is CASSSGLAANEQFF. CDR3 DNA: TGTGCCAGCAGTTCGGGACTAGCGGCCAATGAGCAGTTCTTC.

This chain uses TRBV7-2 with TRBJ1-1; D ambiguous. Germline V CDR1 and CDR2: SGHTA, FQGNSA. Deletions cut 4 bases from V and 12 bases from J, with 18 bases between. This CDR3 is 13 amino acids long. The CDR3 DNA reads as TGTGCCAGCAGCTCCGTCCATCGGGATGCGACTTTCTTT. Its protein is CASSSVHRDATFF.

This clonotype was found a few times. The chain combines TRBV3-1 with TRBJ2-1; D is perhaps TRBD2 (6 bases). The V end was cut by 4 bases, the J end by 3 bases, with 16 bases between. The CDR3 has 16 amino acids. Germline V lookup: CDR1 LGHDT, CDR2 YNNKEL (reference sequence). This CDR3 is CASSRRAGRNYNEQFF. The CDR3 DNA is TGTGCCAGCAGCCGACGGGCAGGGAGGAACTACAATGAGCAGTTCTTC.

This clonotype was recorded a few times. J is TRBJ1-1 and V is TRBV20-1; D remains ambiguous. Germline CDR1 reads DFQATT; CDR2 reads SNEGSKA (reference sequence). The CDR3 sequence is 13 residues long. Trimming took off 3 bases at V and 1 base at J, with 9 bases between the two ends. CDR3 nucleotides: TGCAGTGCTAGCGCCCGGGGGAACACTGAAGCTTTCTTT. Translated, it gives CSASARGNTEAFF.

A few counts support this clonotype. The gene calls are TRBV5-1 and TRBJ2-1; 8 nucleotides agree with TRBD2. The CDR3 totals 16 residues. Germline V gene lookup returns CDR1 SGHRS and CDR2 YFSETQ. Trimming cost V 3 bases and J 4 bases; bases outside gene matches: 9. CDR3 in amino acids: CASSSERGLGYNEQFF. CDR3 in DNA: TGCGCCAGCAGCTCGGAGCGGGGGCTAGGATACAATGAGCAGTTCTTC.

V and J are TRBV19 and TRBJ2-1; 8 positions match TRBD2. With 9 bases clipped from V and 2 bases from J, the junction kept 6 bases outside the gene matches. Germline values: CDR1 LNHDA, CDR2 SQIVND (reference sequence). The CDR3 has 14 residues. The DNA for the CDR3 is TGTGCCAGGCGTAGCGGGACGGCCTACAATGAGCAGTTCTTC. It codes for CARRSGTAYNEQFF.

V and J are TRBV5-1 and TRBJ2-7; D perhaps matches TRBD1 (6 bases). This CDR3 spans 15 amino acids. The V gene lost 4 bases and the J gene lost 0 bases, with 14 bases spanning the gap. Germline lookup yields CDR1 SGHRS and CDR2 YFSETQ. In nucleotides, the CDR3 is TGCGCCAGCAGCCTCCTGGGGGCCAACTCCTACGAGCAGTACTTC. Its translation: CASSLLGANSYEQYF.

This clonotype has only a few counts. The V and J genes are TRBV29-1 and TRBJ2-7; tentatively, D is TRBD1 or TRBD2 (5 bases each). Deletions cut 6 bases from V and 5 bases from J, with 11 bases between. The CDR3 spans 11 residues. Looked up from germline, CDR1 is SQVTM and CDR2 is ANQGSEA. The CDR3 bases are TGCAGCGTCGGTCGGGGCCACGAGCAGTACTTC. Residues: CSVGRGHEQYF.

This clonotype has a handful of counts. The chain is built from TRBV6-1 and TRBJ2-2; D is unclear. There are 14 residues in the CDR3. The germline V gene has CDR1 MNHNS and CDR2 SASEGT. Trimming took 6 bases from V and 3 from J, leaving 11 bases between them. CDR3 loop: CASSLGSYTGELFF. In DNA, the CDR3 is TGTGCCAGCAGCCTCGGATCGTACACCGGGGAGCTGTTTTTT.

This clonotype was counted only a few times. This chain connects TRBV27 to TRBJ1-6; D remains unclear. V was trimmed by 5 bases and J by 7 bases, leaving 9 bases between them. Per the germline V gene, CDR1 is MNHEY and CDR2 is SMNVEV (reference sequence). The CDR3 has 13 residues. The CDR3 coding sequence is TGTGCCAGCAGTCCTAAAAGGAATTCACCCCTCCACTTT. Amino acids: CASSPKRNSPLHF.

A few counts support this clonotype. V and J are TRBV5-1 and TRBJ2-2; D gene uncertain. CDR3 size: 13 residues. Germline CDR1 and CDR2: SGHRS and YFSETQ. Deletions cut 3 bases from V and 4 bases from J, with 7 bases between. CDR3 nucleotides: TGCGCCAGCAGCTCATATCCCACCGGGGAGCTGTTTTTT. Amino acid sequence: CASSSYPTGELFF.

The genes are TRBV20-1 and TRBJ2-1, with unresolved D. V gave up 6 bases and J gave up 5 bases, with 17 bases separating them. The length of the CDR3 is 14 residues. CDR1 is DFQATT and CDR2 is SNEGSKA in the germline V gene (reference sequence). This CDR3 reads CSAPRSNLHNEQFF. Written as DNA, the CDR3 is TGCAGTGCCCCCCGGTCCAACCTTCACAATGAGCAGTTCTTC.

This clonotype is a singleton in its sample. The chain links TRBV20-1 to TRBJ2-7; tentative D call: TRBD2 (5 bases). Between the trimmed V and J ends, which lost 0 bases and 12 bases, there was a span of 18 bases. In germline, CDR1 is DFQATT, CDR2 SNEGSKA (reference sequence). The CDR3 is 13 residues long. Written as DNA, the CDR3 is TGCAGTGCTAGAGATGTAAGGATGCGAGGGCTGTACTTC. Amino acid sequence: CSARDVRMRGLYF.